The rows below give T cell receptor beta chains drawn from one sample of a study of blood T cell repertoires in COVID-19. The table came from immunoSEQ multiplex PCR; TCRdb's copy has only in-frame clones and leaves some out. This sample yields 250,000 or so clones, of which around 88% are seen a single time; roughly 2.3% belongs to the top ten. What was sequenced was PBMCs or T cells enriched from blood (not recorded which). All receptors derive from a woman aged 40 to 49 with acute COVID-19. Both conserved end residues are part of each CDR3. D genes are given only for firm matches. Expanded clones get a size class; other rows say once, few or many, or leave the size out.

TRBV5-4,TRBD2,NA,TRBJ2-5,CASSFPTSTETQYF,TGTGCCAGCAGCTTCCCGACTAGCACGGAGACCCAGTACTTC
TRBV7-9,NA,few,TRBJ2-2,CASSPSGNTGELFF,TGTGCCAGCAGCCCTAGTGGGAACACCGGGGAGCTGTTTTTT
TRBV7-2,TRBD2,NA,TRBJ2-2,CASSLSSGGAVGELFF,TGTGCCAGCAGCTTATCTAGCGGGGGGGCCGTCGGGGAGCTGTTTTTT
TRBV30,TRBD1,NA,TRBJ1-4,CAWSVRRGRNEKLFF,TGTGCCTGGAGTGTAAGGAGGGGGCGAAATGAAAAACTGTTTTTT
TRBV3-1/TRBV3-2,NA,NA,TRBJ2-5,CASSQVEVPETQYF,TGTGCCAGCAGCCAGGTCGAGGTTCCAGAGACCCAGTACTTC
TRBV4-3,NA,NA,TRBJ1-3,CASSRERSGNTIYF,TGCGCCAGCAGCCGGGAGCGGTCGGGAAACACCATATATTTT
TRBV4-2,TRBD2,NA,TRBJ2-3,CASSQDSKRGVNTDTQYF,TGTGCCAGCAGCCAAGATTCTAAACGGGGGGTAAACACAGATACGCAGTATTTT
TRBV9,TRBD2,NA,TRBJ2-3,CASSASGTSGAPTDTQYF,TGTGCCAGCAGCGCCTCCGGGACTAGCGGGGCACCCACAGATACGCAGTATTTT
TRBV4-1,NA,NA,TRBJ2-3,CASSQDSGATSTDTQYF,TGCGCCAGCAGCCAAGATTCAGGGGCCACTAGCACAGATACGCAGTATTTT
TRBV29-1,TRBD1,NA,TRBJ1-2,CSAGTDSRYAGYTF,TGCAGCGCCGGGACAGACTCGCGTTATGCTGGCTACACCTTC
TRBV12-3/TRBV12-4,NA,NA,TRBJ1-1,CASSLSPGGEAFF,TGTGCCAGCAGTTTGAGTCCAGGAGGGGAAGCTTTCTTT
TRBV11-2,NA,NA,TRBJ2-1,CASSLSLVPSYNEQFF,TGTGCCAGCAGCTTATCTCTAGTCCCCTCCTACAATGAGCAGTTCTTC
TRBV9,TRBD2,once,TRBJ2-5,CASSVGRGLAGLETQYF,TGTGCCAGCAGCGTAGGTCGAGGGCTAGCGGGTTTGGAGACCCAGTACTTC
TRBV9,NA,NA,TRBJ2-1,CASSVVFNNEQFF,TGTGCCAGCAGCGTAGTTTTTAACAATGAGCAGTTCTTC
TRBV6-5,TRBD1,NA,TRBJ2-3,CASSYPRGQGADTQYF,TGTGCCAGCAGTTACCCCAGGGGGCAAGGGGCAGATACGCAGTATTTT
TRBV6-4,TRBD1,NA,TRBJ2-3,CASSDNRGADTQYF,TGTGCCAGCAGTGATAACAGGGGAGCAGATACGCAGTATTTT
TRBV5-4,NA,NA,TRBJ2-1,CASSFDLVGAAEQFF,TGTGCCAGCAGCTTCGATCTAGTAGGGGCGGCTGAGCAGTTCTTC
TRBV30,NA,NA,TRBJ2-3,CASTRTSLTDTQYF,TGTGCCTCTACTAGAACCTCCCTCACAGATACGCAGTATTTT
TRBV5-4,TRBD1,NA,TRBJ1-4,CASSLGPGTGFEKLFF,TGTGCCAGCAGCCTGGGGCCTGGGACAGGGTTTGAAAAACTGTTTTTT
TRBV5-1,TRBD1,NA,TRBJ2-7,CASSLEGTGLPYEQYF,TGCGCCAGCAGCTTGGAAGGGACAGGGCTTCCTTACGAGCAGTACTTC
TRBV19,TRBD1,NA,TRBJ1-5,CASMGWEGGQPQHF,TGTGCCAGTATGGGGTGGGAAGGGGGCCAGCCCCAGCATTTT
TRBV5-1,NA,NA,TRBJ1-2,CASSPDSFGYTF,TGCGCCAGCAGCCCGGACAGTTTTGGCTACACCTTC
TRBV2,NA,NA,TRBJ2-3,CASGGGGTQYF,TGTGCCAGCGGAGGGGGGGGTACGCAGTATTTT
TRBV10-3,TRBD1,NA,TRBJ2-3,CAISSGQGMDTQYF,TGTGCCATCAGTTCGGGACAGGGAATGGATACGCAGTATTTT
TRBV6-2/TRBV6-3,NA,NA,TRBJ1-1,CASSEGNPRRAFF,TGTGCCAGCAGTGAGGGAAACCCCCGGCGGGCTTTCTTT
TRBV5-1,TRBD1,NA,TRBJ1-6,CASSPAQGAGGSPLHF,TGCGCCAGCAGCCCGGCTCAGGGGGCTGGGGGTTCACCCCTCCACTTT
TRBV4-1,TRBD2,NA,TRBJ2-2,CASRYLVGGSKGTGELFF,TGCGCCAGCAGATATCTCGTCGGCGGGAGTAAGGGCACCGGGGAGCTGTTTTTT
TRBV7-2,NA,once,TRBJ2-2,CASSLHSPANTGELFF,TGTGCCAGCAGCTTACATAGCCCGGCGAACACCGGGGAGCTGTTTTTT
TRBV5-8,TRBD1,few,TRBJ1-5,CASSLGDRAGNQPQHF,TGTGCCAGCAGCTTGGGGGACAGGGCGGGCAATCAGCCCCAGCATTTT
TRBV12-3/TRBV12-4,NA,NA,TRBJ2-3,CASSSRGGHPVF,TGTGCCAGCAGTTCCCGAGGTGGACATCCTGTTTTT
TRBV7-8,TRBD2,NA,TRBJ2-1,CASSQSGLAGGPGEQFF,TGTGCCAGCAGCCAGAGTGGACTAGCGGGAGGTCCTGGTGAGCAGTTCTTC
TRBV6-5,TRBD1,NA,TRBJ2-7,CASSYSGTGPYEQYF,TGTGCCAGCAGTTACTCTGGGACAGGCCCCTACGAGCAGTACTTC
TRBV2,NA,once,TRBJ1-1,CASGRGATEAFF,TGTGCCAGCGGACGGGGGGCCACTGAAGCTTTCTTT
TRBV27,NA,NA,TRBJ1-2,CASSLSGGRVDGYTF,TGTGCCAGCAGTCTCAGCGGGGGCCGAGTCGATGGCTACACCTTC